This T cell receptor beta chain was captured in a study of beta chain features in type 1 diabetes. Study at large: Cell yields, age and gender were similar between patients and healthy donors. The number of sorted cells examined across all samples was some 98,000,000.

Averaging roughly 0.12 L, one heparinised blood draw came from each individual donor. The whole isolated RNA underwent reverse transcription, so sequencing captured expressed TCRB transcripts. Libraries were prepared by immunoSEQ multiplex PCR; TCRdb keeps only in-frame clonotypes and omits some of them. The sample consists of about 620,000 clones, about a sixth of them appearing once. CDR1 is MNHEY and CDR2 is SMNVEV in the germline V gene (reference sequence). This CDR3 has 15 amino acids. The ends lost 6 bases at V and 7 bases at J; junction bases unmatched: 13. The chain couples TRBV27 to TRBJ2-7, with 9 bases fitting TRBD1. Material: naive CD4+ T cells from blood. This receptor was taken from a man younger than 35 in good health. The DNA of the CDR3 is TGTGCCAGCAGAAGTGCCGGGACAGGGAGGAAAGAGCAGTACTTC. It is translated as CASRSAGTGRKEQYF.